This TCR beta chain was retrieved from a study of patients and donors after allogeneic stem cell transplantation. One entry per CDR3 protein, called by TCRdb with MiXCR from the RT-PCR reads. The sample has 800,000 to 1,000,000 distinct CDR3 sequences, about a sixth seen once. This clonotype turned up a few times. Sequencing was carried out using blood, either unsorted or a sorted T cell fraction (not recorded which). The TCR comes from a human donor who was either an allogeneic HSCT recipient or a stem cell or donor lymphocyte infusion donor (not recorded which). It is not recorded whose cells these are; they may come from a transplant donor.

CDR3 loop: CSVDRGKNTEAFF. As DNA, the CDR3 is TGCAGCGTTGATCGAGGTAAGAACACTGAAGCTTTCTTT. The chain links TRBV29-1 to TRBJ1-1; D not certain. This CDR3 is 13 amino acids long. V dropped 3 bases and J dropped 1 base, with 9 bases sitting between them. Germline CDR1 is SQVTM and CDR2 is ANQGSEA.